This TCR beta chain was recovered during a study of CD8 T cells in ankylosing spondylitis. V lost 6 bases, J lost 10 bases, and 6 bases stayed unmatched. CDR1 is MNHNS and CDR2 is SASEGT in the germline V gene. The CDR3 runs 13 residues. A quantitative 5'-RACE method, one with molecular barcodes, was used to make TCR beta libraries. From the 5' RACE reads, TCRdb called clonotypes with MiXCR, one entry per CDR3 protein. The sample has 250,000 or so distinct CDR3 sequences; approximately 24% are singletons. Findings of the study overall: Seemingly distinctive of ankylosing spondylitis blood was a TCR beta motif formed by eight highly homologous variants.

In this sample, this clonotype turned up a few times. Its antigen is not known. The sequence derives from a male donor with ankylosing spondylitis or in good health (not recorded which). The J gene is TRBJ1-4, the V gene TRBV6-1; 9 nucleotides align to TRBD1. The specimen was blood, either unsorted or a sorted T cell fraction (not recorded which). CDR3 residues: CASSRDRERKLFF. DNA for the CDR3: TGTGCCAGCAGCCGGGACAGGGAACGAAAACTGTTTTTT.